What follows are 11 T cell receptor beta chains derived from one specimen sequenced in a study of shared clonotypes between healthy human individuals. Naive CD8 cells lacked CD45RO and underwent positive selection for CCR7, leaving out terminally differentiated effector memory CD45RA+ cells. Data came from immunoSEQ multiplex PCR; TCRdb stores just in-frame clones and leaves some out. The sample carries roughly 1,800,000 clones, about 94% recorded once. Sequencing was done on a sample of naive CD8+ T cells sorted from blood. These receptors all come from a man aged 18 to 29 in good health.

The V call is TRBV7-6, the J call TRBJ1-2; 8 bases map to TRBD1. The CDR3 is made up of 17 amino acids. Trimming took 5 bases from V and 6 from J; bases not matched to a gene: 17. The germline V gene encodes CDR1 SGHVS and CDR2 FNYEAQ. The CDR3 sequence: CASSHNLGQGGWDGYTF. CDR3 nucleotide sequence: TGTGCCAGCAGCCATAACCTCGGACAGGGTGGATGGGATGGCTACACCTTC. Looking up the rest from reference TRBV7-6 and TRBJ1-2 gives the full variable domain: GAGVSQSPRYKVTKRGQDVALRCDPISGHVSLYWYRQALGQGPEFLTYFNYEAQQDKSGLPNDRFSAERPEGSISTLTIQRTEQRDSAMYRCASSHNLGQGGWDGYTFGSGTRLTVV.

The chain joins TRBV6-1 to TRBJ2-5; no clear D. The CDR3 is 15 amino acids. CDR1 is MNHNS, CDR2 SASEGT, per germline. Trimming removed 4 bases from V and 2 bases from J, with 14 bases in between. CDR3 residues: CASSGGEAVQETQYF. The CDR3 DNA is TGTGCCAGCAGTGGAGGAGAGGCTGTACAAGAGACCCAGTACTTC.

This rearrangement joins TRBV28 to TRBJ2-1; 8 bases are shared with TRBD2. J lost 0 bases, V lost 2 bases, and 6 bases had no gene match. CDR1 is MDHEN and CDR2 is SYDVKM in the germline V gene. The CDR3 length is 17 residues. The CDR3 sequence: CASSLLAGSSSYNEQFF. The CDR3 bases are TGTGCCAGCAGTTTACTAGCGGGTTCGAGCTCCTACAATGAGCAGTTCTTC.

The chain links TRBV5-4 to TRBJ2-3, with TRBD1 matching 8 bases. Germline values: CDR1 SGHNT, CDR2 YYREEE (reference sequence). The CDR3 is made up of 14 amino acids. The ends lost 3 bases at V and 2 bases at J; junction bases unmatched: 2. CDR3 region: CASSSTGATDTQYF. The CDR3 nucleotides read TGTGCCAGCAGCTCGACAGGGGCCACAGATACGCAGTATTTT.

The chain has TRBV9 and TRBJ2-7; D is possibly TRBD2 (5 bases). The germline gives CDR1 SGDLS, CDR2 YYNGEE. V lost 0 bases and J 4 bases, leaving 14 bases between the germline ends. The CDR3 contains 15 residues. The CDR3 bases are TGTGCCAGCAGCGTAGAGGGCACGGACTTTTACGAGCAGTACTTC. The encoded protein is CASSVEGTDFYEQYF.

V is TRBV7-8 and J is TRBJ2-7; D is ambiguous. This CDR3 region has 13 residues. Trimming shortened V by 1 base and J by 9 bases, and 13 bases separated the two germline ends. CDR1 is SGHVS and CDR2 is FQNEAQ in the germline V gene. In DNA, the CDR3 is TGTGCCAGCAGCTTAGTAAGCGCGGCTCTGCAGTACTTC. It translates to CASSLVSAALQYF.

The chain couples TRBV7-6 to TRBJ2-7; D gene ambiguous. CDR1 is SGHVS and CDR2 is FNYEAQ in the germline V gene. The CDR3 loop spans 15 amino acids. V lost 2 bases and J 1 base, leaving 12 bases between the germline ends. The CDR3 here is CASSLSSAPSYEQYF. The DNA of the CDR3 is TGTGCCAGCAGCTTATCGTCGGCACCTTCCTACGAGCAGTACTTC. Complete variable domain (other parts from reference TRBV7-6 and TRBJ2-7): GAGVSQSPRYKVTKRGQDVALRCDPISGHVSLYWYRQALGQGPEFLTYFNYEAQQDKSGLPNDRFSAERPEGSISTLTIQRTEQRDSAMYRCASSLSSAPSYEQYFGPGTRLTVT.

V and J are TRBV6-5 and TRBJ1-5; D call uncertain. V was clipped by 4 bases and J by 3 bases, with 10 bases between them. Germline V gene data show CDR1 as MNHEY and CDR2 as SVGAGI. CDR3 length: 14 residues. The CDR3 here is CASSFGRFNQPQHF. Here the CDR3 DNA reads TGTGCCAGCAGTTTCGGACGGTTCAATCAGCCCCAGCATTTT.

The chain recombines TRBV27 with TRBJ2-2; TRBD1 might be the D (6 bases). V dropped 6 bases and J dropped 3 bases, with 11 bases sitting between them. The CDR3 spans 14 residues. Germline CDR1 MNHEY, CDR2 SMNVEV (reference sequence). CDR3 DNA: TGTGCCAGCAGCCCAGGGGCCTACACCGGGGAGCTGTTTTTT. It encodes CASSPGAYTGELFF.

The chain combines TRBV27 with TRBJ1-2; maybe TRBD1 (5 bases). The CDR3 sequence is 15 residues long. The V end lost 2 bases, the J end lost 1 base, and 11 bases lay between the germline ends. Germline CDR1 reads MNHEY; CDR2 reads SMNVEV (reference sequence). CDR3 amino acids: CASSLQGGSNYGYTF. CDR3 DNA sequence: TGTGCCAGCAGTTTACAGGGTGGGAGTAACTATGGCTACACCTTC.

The count of this clone is one. This chain joins TRBV11-2 and TRBJ2-7; weak D call: TRBD2 (5 bases). CDR3 length: 12 residues. Trimming stripped 3 bases from V and 5 bases from J, with 8 bases between. The germline gives CDR1 SGHAT, CDR2 FQNNGV. The DNA of the CDR3 is TGTGCCAGCAGCTTCGGGGTTGACGAGCAGTACTTC. Translated, it gives CASSFGVDEQYF.